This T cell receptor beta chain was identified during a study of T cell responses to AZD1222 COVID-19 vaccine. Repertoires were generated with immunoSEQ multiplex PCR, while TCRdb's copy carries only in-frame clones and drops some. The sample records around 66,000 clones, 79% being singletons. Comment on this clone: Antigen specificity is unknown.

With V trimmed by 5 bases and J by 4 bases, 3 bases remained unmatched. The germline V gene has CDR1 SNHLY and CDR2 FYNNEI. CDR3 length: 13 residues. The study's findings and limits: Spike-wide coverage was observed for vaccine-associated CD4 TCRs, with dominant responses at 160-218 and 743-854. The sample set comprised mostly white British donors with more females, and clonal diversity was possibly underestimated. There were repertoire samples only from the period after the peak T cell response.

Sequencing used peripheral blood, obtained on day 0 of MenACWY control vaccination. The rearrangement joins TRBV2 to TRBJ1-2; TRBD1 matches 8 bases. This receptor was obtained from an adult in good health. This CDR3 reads CASSPGQGYGYTF. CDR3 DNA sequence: TGTGCCAGCAGTCCCGGACAGGGCTATGGCTACACCTTC.